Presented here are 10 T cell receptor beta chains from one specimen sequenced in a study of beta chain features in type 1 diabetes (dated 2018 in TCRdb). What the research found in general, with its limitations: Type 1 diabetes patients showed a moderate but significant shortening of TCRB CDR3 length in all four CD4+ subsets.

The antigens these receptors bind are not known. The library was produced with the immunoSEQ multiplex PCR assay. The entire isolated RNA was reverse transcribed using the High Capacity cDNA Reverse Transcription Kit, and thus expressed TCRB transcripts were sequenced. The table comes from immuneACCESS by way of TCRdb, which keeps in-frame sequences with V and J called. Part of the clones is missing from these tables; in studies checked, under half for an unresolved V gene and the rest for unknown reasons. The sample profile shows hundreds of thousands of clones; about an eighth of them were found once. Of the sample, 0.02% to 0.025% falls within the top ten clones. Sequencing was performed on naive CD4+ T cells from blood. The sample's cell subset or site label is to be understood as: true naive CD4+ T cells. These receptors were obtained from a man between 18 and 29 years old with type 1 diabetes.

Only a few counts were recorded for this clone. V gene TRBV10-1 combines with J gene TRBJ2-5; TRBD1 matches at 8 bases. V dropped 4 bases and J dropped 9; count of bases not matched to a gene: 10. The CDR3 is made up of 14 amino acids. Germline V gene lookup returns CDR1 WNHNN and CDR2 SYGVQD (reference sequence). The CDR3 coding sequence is TGCGCCAGCAGTGCCGGGACAGGCCTGCCGGCCCAGTACTTC. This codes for CASSAGTGLPAQYF.

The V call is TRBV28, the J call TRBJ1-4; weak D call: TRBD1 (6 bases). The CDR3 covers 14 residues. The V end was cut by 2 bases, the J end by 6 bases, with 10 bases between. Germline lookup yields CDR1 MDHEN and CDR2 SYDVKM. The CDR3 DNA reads TGTGCCAGCAGTTTAGCAGGGGCGGATGAAAAACTGTTTTTT. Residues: CASSLAGADEKLFF.

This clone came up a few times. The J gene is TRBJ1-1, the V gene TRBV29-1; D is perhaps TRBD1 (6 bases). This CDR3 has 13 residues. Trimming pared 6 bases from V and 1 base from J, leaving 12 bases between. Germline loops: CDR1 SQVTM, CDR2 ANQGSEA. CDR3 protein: CSVRGGENTEAFF. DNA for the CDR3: TGCAGCGTCCGAGGGGGAGAGAACACTGAAGCTTTCTTT.

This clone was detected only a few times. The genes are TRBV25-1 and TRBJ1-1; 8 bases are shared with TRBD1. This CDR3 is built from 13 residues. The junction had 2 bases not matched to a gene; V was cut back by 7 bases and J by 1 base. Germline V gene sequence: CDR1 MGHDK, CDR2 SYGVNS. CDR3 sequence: CASTGQGNTEAFF. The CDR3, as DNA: TGTGCCAGCACAGGACAGGGGAACACTGAAGCTTTCTTT.

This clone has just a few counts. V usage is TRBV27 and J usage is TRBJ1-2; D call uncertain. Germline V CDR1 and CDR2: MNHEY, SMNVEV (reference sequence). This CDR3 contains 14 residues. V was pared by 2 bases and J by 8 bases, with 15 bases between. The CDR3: CASSLGSAPVGYTF. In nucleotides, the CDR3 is TGTGCCAGCAGTTTAGGGTCAGCACCTGTAGGCTACACCTTC.

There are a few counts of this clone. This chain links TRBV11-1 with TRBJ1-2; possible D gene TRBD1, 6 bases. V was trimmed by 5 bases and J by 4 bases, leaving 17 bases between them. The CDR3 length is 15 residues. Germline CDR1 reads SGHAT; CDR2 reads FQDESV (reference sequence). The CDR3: CASSASGHLAYGYTF. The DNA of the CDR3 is TGTGCCAGCAGCGCGTCGGGACATCTCGCCTATGGCTACACCTTC.

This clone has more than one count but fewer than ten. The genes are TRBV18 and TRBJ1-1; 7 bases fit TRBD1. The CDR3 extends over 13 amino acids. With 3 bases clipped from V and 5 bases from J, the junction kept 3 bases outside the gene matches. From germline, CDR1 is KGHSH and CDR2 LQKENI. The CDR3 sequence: CASSPAGGTEAFF. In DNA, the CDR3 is TGTGCCAGCTCACCGGCAGGGGGTACTGAAGCTTTCTTT.

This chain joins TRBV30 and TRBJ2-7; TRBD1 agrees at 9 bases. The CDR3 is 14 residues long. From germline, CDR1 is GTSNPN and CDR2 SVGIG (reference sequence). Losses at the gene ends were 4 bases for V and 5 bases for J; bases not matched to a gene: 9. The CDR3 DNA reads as TGTGCCTGGACCCCGGGACAGGGATTTAACGAGCAGTACTTC. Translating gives CAWTPGQGFNEQYF.

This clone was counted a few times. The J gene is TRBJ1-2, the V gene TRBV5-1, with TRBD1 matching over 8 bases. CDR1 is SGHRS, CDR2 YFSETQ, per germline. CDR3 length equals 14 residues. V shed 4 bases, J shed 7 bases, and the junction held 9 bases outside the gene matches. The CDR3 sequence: CASSPGQGGLGYTF. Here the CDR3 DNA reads TGCGCCAGCAGCCCCGGACAGGGCGGCCTTGGCTACACCTTC.

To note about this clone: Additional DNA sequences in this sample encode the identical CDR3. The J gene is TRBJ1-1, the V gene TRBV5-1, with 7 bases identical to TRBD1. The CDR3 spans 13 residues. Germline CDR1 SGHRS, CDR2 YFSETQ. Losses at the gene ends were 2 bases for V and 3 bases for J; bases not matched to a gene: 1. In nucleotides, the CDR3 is TGCGCCAGCAGCTTCGGGACAGACACTGAAGCTTTCTTT. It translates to CASSFGTDTEAFF.